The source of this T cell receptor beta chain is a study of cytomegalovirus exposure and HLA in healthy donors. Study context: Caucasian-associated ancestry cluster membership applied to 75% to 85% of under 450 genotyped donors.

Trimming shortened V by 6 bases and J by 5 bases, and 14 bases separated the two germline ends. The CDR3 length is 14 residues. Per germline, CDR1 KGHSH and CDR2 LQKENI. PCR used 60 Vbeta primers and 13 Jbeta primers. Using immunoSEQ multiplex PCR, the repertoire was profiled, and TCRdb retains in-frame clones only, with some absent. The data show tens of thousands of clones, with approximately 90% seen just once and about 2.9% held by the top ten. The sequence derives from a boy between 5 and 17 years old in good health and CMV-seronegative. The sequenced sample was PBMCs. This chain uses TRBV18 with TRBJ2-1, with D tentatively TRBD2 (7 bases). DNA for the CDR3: TGTGCCAGCTCCCGAGGGGGGGGCCACAATGAGCAGTTCTTC. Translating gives CASSRGGGHNEQFF.